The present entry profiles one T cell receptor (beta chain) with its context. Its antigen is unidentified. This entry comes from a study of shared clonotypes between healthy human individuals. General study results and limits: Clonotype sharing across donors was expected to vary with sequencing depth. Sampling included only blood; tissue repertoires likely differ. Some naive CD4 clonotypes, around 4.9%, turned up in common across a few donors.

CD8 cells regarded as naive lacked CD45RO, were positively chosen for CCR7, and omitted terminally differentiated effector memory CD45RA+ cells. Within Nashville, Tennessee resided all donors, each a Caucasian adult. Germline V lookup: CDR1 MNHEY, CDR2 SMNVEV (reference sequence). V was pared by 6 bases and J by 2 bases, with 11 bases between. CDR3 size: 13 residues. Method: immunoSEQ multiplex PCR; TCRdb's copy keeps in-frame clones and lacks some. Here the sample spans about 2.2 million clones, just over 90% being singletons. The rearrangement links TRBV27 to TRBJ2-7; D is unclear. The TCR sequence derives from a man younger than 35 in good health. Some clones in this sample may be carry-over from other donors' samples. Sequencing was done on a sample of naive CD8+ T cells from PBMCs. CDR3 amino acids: CASSGTLPYEQYF. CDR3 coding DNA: TGTGCCAGCAGCGGCACTTTGCCCTACGAGCAGTACTTC.